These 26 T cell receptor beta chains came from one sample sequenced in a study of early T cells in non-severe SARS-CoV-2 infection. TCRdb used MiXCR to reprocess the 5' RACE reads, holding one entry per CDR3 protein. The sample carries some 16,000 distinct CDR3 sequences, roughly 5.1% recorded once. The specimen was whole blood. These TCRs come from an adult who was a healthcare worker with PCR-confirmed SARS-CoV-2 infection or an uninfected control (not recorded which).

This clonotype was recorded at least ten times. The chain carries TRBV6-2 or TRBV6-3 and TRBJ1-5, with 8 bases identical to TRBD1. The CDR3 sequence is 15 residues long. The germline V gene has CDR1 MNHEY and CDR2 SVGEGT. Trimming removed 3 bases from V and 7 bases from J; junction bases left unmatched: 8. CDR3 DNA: TGTGCCAGCAGTTATAGGATGGGACAGGAACAGCCCCAGCATTTT. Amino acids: CASSYRMGQEQPQHF.

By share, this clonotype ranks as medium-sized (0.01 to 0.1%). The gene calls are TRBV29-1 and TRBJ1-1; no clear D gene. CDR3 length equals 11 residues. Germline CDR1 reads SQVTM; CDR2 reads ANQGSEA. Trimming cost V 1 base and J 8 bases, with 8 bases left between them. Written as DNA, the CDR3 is TGCAGCGTTGAAGGGATCTACGAAGCTTTCTTT. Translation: CSVEGIYEAFF.

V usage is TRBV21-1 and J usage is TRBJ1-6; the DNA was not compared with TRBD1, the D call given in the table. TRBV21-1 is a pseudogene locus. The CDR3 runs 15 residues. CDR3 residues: CASSKLPGVESPLHF. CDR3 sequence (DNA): TGTGCCAGCAGCAAACTTCCAGGGGTAGAATCACCCCTCCACTTT.

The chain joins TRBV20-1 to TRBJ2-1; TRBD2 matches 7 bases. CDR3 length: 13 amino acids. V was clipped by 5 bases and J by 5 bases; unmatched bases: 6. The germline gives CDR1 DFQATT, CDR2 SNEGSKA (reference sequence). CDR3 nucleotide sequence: TGCAGTGCTCCGGCGGGAGTAGACAATGAGCAGTTCTTC. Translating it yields CSAPAGVDNEQFF.

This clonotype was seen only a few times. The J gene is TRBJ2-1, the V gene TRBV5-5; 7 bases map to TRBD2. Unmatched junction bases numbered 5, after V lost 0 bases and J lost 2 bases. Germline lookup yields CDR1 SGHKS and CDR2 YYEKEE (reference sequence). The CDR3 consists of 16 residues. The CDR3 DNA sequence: TGTGCCAGCAGCTTGGGCCTGCGGGAGCCCTACAATGAGCAGTTCTTC. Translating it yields CASSLGLREPYNEQFF.

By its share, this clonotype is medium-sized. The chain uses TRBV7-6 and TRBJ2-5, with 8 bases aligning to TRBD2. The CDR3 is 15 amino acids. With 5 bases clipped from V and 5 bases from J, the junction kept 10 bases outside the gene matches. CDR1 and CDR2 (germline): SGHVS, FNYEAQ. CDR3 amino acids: CASSGVGLAGETQYF. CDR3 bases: TGTGCCAGCAGCGGCGTCGGACTAGCTGGGGAGACCCAGTACTTC.

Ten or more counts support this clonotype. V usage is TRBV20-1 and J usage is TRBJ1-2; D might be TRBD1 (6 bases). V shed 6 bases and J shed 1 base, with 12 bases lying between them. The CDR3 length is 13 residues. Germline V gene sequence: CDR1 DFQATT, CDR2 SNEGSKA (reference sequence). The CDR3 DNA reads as TGCAGTGCCACGAGGGGGATTAACTATGGCTACACCTTC. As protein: CSATRGINYGYTF.

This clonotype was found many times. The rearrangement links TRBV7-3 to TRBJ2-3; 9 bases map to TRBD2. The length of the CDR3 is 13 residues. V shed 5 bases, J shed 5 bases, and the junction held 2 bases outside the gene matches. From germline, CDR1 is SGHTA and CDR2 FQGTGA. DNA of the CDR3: TGTGCCAGCAGCCAGACTAGCGGAGATACGCAGTATTTT. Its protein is CASSQTSGDTQYF. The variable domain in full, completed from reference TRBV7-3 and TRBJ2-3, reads GAGVSQTPSNKVTEKGKYVELRCDPISGHTALYWYRQSLGQGPEFLIYFQGTGAADDSGLPNDRFFAVRPEGSVSTLKIQRTERGDSAVYLCASSQTSGDTQYFGPGTRLTVL.

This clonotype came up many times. DNA for the CDR3: TGTGCCAGCAGCTTGGACGCGCAGAGAGAGACCCAGTACTTC. This translates into CASSLDAQRETQYF. The chain combines TRBV5-5 with TRBJ2-5; D remains ambiguous. This CDR3 has 14 residues. CDR1 is SGHKS and CDR2 is YYEKEE in the germline V gene (reference sequence). Trimming stripped 0 bases from V and 4 bases from J, with 10 bases between.

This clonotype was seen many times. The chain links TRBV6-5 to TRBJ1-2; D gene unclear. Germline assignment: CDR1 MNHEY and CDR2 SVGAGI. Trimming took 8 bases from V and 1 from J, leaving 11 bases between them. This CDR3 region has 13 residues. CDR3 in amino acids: CASSWLNNYGYTF. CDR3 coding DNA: TGTGCCAGCTCCTGGCTCAATAACTATGGCTACACCTTC.

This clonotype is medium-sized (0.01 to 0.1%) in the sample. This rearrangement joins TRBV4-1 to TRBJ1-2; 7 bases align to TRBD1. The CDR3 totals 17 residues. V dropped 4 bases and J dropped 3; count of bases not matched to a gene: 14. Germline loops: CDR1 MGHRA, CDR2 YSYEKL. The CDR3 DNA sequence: TGCGCCAGCAGCCTTGGGACAGCTGCTAGGCCCTACTATGGCTACACCTTC. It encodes CASSLGTAARPYYGYTF.

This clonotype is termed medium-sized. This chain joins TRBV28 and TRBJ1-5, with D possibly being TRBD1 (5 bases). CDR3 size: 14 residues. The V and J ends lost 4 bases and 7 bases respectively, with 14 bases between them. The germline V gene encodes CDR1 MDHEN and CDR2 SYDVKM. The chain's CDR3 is CASSWGQGLQPQHF. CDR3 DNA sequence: TGTGCCAGCAGTTGGGGTCAGGGACTACAGCCCCAGCATTTT.

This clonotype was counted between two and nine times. CDR3 protein: CASTNPGATSYEQYF. CDR3 sequence (DNA): TGTGCCAGCACCAATCCGGGGGCTACATCCTACGAGCAGTACTTC. The V gene is TRBV11-2, the J gene TRBJ2-7; the D call may be TRBD1 or TRBD2 (6 bases each). Trimming removed 7 bases from V and 1 base from J, with 17 bases in between. CDR3 length: 15 residues. Germline CDR1 is SGHAT and CDR2 is FQNNGV.

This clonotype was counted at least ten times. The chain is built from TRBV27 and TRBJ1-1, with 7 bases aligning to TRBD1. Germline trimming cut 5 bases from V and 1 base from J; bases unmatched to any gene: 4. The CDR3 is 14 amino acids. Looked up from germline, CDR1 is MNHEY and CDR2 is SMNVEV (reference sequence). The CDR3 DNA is TGTGCCAGCAGTGAGGGACAGTCGAACACTGAAGCTTTCTTT. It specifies CASSEGQSNTEAFF.

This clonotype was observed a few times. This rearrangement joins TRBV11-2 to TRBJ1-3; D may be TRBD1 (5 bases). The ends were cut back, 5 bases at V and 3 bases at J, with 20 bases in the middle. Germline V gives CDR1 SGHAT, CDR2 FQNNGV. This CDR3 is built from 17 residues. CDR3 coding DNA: TGTGCCAGCAGCGCGAGGGACCGTAGTACGGGTGGAAACACCATATATTTT. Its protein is CASSARDRSTGGNTIYF. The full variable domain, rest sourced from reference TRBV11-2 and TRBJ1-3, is EAGVAQSPRYKIIEKRQSVAFWCNPISGHATLYWYQQILGQGPKLLIQFQNNGVVDDSQLPKDRFSAERLKGVDSTLKIQPAKLEDSAVYLCASSARDRSTGGNTIYFGEGSWLTVV.

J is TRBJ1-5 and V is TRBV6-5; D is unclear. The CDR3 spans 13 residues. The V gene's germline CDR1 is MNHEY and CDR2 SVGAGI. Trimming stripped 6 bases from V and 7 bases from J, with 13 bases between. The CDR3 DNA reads TGTGCCAGCAGAGAACGGGCGAGGCAGCCCCAGCATTTT. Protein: CASRERARQPQHF.

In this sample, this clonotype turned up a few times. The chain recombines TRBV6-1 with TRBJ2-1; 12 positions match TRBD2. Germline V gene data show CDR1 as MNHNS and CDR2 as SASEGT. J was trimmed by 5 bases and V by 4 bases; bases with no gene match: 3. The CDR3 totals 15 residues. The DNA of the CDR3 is TGTGCCAGCAGTGTGACTAGCGGGGGAGACAATGAGCAGTTCTTC. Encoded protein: CASSVTSGGDNEQFF.

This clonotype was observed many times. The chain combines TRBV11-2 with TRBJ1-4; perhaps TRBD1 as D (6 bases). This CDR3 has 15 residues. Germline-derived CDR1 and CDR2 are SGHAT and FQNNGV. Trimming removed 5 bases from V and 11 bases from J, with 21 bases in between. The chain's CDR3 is CASSPPGTRVGKLFF. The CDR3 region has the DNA TGTGCCAGCAGCCCACCCGGGACACGGGTGGGGAAACTGTTTTTT.

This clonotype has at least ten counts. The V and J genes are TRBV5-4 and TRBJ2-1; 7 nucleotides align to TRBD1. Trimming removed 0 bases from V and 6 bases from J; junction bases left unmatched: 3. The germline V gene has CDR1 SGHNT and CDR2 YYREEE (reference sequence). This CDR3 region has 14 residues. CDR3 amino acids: CASSLGDRPNEQFF. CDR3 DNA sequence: TGTGCCAGCAGCTTGGGGGACAGACCCAATGAGCAGTTCTTC.

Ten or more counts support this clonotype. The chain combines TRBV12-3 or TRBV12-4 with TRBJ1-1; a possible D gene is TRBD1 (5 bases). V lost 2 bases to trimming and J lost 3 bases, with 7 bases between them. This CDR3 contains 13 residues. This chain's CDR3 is CASSLKGYTEAFF. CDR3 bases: TGTGCCAGCAGTTTAAAGGGGTACACTGAAGCTTTCTTT.

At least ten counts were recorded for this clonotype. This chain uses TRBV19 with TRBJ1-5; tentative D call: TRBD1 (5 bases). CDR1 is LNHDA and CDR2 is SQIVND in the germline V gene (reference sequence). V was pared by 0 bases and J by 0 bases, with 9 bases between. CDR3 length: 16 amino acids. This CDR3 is CASSIELQDSNQPQHF. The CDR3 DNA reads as TGTGCCAGTAGTATAGAATTACAGGATAGCAATCAGCCCCAGCATTTT. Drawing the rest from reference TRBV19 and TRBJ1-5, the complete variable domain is DGGITQSPKYLFRKEGQNVTLSCEQNLNHDAMYWYRQDPGQGLRLIYYSQIVNDFQKGDIAEGYSVSREKKESFPLTVTSAQKNPTAFYLCASSIELQDSNQPQHFGDGTRLSIL.

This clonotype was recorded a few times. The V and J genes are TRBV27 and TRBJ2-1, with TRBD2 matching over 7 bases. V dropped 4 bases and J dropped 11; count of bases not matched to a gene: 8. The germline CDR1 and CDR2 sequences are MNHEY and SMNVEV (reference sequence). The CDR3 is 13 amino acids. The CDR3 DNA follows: TGTGCCAGCAGTTGGGTGTCTAGCGGACAGCAGTTCTTC. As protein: CASSWVSSGQQFF.

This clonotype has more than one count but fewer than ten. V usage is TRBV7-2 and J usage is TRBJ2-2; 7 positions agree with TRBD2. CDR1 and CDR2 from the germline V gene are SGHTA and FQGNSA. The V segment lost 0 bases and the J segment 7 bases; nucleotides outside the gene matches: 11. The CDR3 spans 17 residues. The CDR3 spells CASSLAAAGALGGELFF. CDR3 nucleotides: TGTGCCAGCAGCTTAGCGGCGGCGGGAGCTCTCGGCGGGGAGCTGTTTTTT.

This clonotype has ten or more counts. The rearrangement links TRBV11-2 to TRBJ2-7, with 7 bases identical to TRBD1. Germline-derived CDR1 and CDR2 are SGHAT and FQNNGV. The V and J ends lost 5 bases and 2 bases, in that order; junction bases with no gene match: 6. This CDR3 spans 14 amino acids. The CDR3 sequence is CASSPRGTTYEQYF. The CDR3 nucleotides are TGTGCCAGCAGCCCCAGGGGGACCACCTACGAGCAGTACTTC.

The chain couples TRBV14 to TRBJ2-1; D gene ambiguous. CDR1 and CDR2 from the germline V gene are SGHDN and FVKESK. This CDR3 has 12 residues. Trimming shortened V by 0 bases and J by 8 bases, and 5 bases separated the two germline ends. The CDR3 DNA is TGTGCCAGCAGCCAAGACTTGTATGAGCAGTTCTTC. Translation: CASSQDLYEQFF.

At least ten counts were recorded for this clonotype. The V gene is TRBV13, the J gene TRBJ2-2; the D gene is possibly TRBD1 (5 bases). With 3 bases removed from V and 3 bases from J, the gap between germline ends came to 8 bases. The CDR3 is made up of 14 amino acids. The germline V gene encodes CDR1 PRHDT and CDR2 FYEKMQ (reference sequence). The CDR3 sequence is CASSFRQYTGELFF. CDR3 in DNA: TGTGCCAGCAGCTTTCGACAGTACACCGGGGAGCTGTTTTTT.